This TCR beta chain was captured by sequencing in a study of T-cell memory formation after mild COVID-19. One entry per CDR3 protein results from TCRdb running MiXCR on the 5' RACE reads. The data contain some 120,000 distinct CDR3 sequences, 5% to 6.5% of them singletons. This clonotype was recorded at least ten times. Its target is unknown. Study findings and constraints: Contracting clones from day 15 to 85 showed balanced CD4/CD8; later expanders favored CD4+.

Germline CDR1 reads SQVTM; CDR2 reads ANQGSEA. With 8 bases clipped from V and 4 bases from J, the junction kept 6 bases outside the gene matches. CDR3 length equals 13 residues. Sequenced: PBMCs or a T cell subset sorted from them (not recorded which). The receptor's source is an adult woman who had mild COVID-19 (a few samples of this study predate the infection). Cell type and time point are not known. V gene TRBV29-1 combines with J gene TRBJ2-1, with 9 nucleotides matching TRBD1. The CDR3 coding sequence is TGCAGCATCCGGGACAGGGTTTACAATGAGCAGTTCTTC. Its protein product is CSIRDRVYNEQFF.